This TCR beta chain was identified during a study of spatial heterogeneity in lung cancer. Study observations and caveats: Expanded intratumoral alpha and beta TCR counts tracked tumor mutation counts.

TCRdb independently ran MiXCR on the 5' RACE reads; one entry per CDR3 protein. This table holds some 100,000 distinct CDR3 sequences, 4.4% found once. Time point specified: sample taken at primary tumor resection. Germline V lookup: CDR1 SGHAT, CDR2 FQNNGV. The CDR3 contains 14 residues. V dropped 7 bases and J dropped 1 base, with 11 bases sitting between them. Comment on this clonotype: Its matching antigen is unknown.

V is TRBV11-2 and J is TRBJ2-1; D is possibly TRBD2 (5 bases). The sequence came from a male donor with early-stage non-small cell lung cancer. Sample: lung tumor tissue, taken at surgery. CDR3 protein: CASNVGDSYNEQFF. CDR3 nucleotides: TGTGCCAGCAACGTGGGAGATTCCTACAATGAGCAGTTCTTC.